This T cell receptor beta chain was sequenced for a study of PD-L1 blockade in urothelial cancer. Study information: Blood analysis took place 3 weeks (second dose) and 6 weeks after treatment start. Blood gave a median approximately 150,000 T cells.

Details on this clone: This specimen includes other DNA sequences encoding the same CDR3.

Measured with immunoSEQ multiplex PCR; TCRdb has only the in-frame clones, and not every one. The table shows approximately 70,000 clones, with roughly 84% occurring only once. The CDR3 is 15 amino acids. With V trimmed by 3 bases and J by 0 bases, 4 bases remained unmatched. The germline V gene encodes CDR1 SGHTA and CDR2 FQGNSA. Time point indicated: pretreatment peripheral blood. Source: PBMCs, taken around atezolizumab (anti-PD-L1) treatment. The gene calls are TRBV7-2 and TRBJ1-1; 7 nucleotides agree with TRBD1. This clonotype was sampled from a woman aged 65 to 85 with urothelial cancer. The CDR3 sequence is CASSLGGQMNTEAFF. The CDR3 nucleotides are TGTGCCAGCAGCTTGGGGGGACAGATGAACACTGAAGCTTTCTTT.